One sample yielded the 3 T cell receptor beta chains listed below, sequenced in a study of shared clonotypes between healthy human individuals. The assay was immunoSEQ multiplex PCR, and TCRdb's table has in-frame clones only and misses some. This sample has millions of clones, with roughly nine tenths found just once. Material: naive CD4+ T cells sorted from blood. The subset: CD45RA+ positively selected. All receptors derive from a man between 18 and 29 years old in good health.

The chain employs TRBV15 and TRBJ2-7, with TRBD1 matching 7 bases. The CDR3 spans 14 residues. V shed 5 bases and J 2 bases; nucleotides not matched to a gene: 6. The V gene's germline CDR1 is LNHNV and CDR2 YYDKDF (reference sequence). The CDR3 nucleotides are TGTGCCACCAGCTCCGGGACAGTCACCTACGAGCAGTACTTC. Translated: CATSSGTVTYEQYF.

The rearrangement uses TRBV6-1 and TRBJ1-4, with a possible D match to TRBD1 (5 bases). Trimming stripped 6 bases from V and 8 bases from J, with 19 bases between. This CDR3 contains 15 residues. In germline, CDR1 is MNHNS, CDR2 SASEGT. The CDR3 nucleotides read TGTGCCAGCAGAGGTACCGGGACCTTACCCGAAAAACTGTTTTTT. Encoded protein: CASRGTGTLPEKLFF.

V usage is TRBV28 and J usage is TRBJ1-5; D possibly corresponds to TRBD1 (6 bases). This CDR3 has 16 amino acids. Germline V CDR1 and CDR2: MDHEN, SYDVKM. V was shortened by 5 bases and J by 3 bases, with 17 bases between the two germline ends. The CDR3 spells CASSMVQGKANQPQHF. CDR3 coding DNA: TGTGCCAGCAGTATGGTACAGGGTAAGGCCAATCAGCCCCAGCATTTT.